This T cell receptor beta chain was identified in a study of T cell changes during pregnancy in multiple sclerosis. Germline assignment: CDR1 MNHNY and CDR2 SVGAGI (reference sequence). This CDR3 comprises 14 residues. J gave up 1 base and V 5 bases, and 2 bases lay outside the gene matches. Data came from immunoSEQ multiplex PCR; TCRdb stores just in-frame clones and leaves some out. The sample has some 50,000 clones, around 93% seen once. This chain connects TRBV6-6 to TRBJ2-5; TRBD2 matches 9 bases. Here the sequenced sample was CD8+ T cells from peripheral blood mononuclear cells, taken in the second trimester of pregnancy. The sequence was collected from a female donor with multiple sclerosis, enrolled in a pregnancy study. CDR3: CASSLAGPQETQYF. CDR3 nucleotides: TGTGCCAGCAGTCTAGCGGGGCCCCAAGAGACCCAGTACTTC.